The next 20 T cell receptor beta chains were all read from a single sample in a study of blood T cells in healthy people across ages. Combining a sample-barcoded 5' primer with a J-beta primer mix, a second PCR ran for roughly 7 to 12 cycles. TCRdb re-analysed the 5' RACE reads in MiXCR, keeping a single row per CDR3 protein. In the table there are roughly 1.5 million distinct CDR3 sequences, approximately 42% of which are singletons. The sequenced sample was blood. The receptor set was obtained from a woman aged 18-29 years in good health.

This clonotype has only a few counts. The chain joins TRBV6-1 to TRBJ2-3; D is perhaps TRBD2 (6 bases). Per germline, CDR1 MNHNS and CDR2 SASEGT. Trimming removed 7 bases from V and 6 bases from J, with 23 bases in between. The CDR3 loop spans 16 amino acids. CDR3 DNA: TGTGCCAGCATCGACCCGGGAGCCCCGGGATTTGATACGCAGTATTTT. It encodes CASIDPGAPGFDTQYF.

This clonotype was found a few times. The V gene is TRBV7-9, the J gene TRBJ2-3; D unresolved. The CDR3 consists of 15 residues. CDR1 and CDR2 from the germline V gene are SEHNR and FQNEAQ (reference sequence). Trimming left V 0 bases short and J 6 bases short, with 13 bases between. The CDR3 sequence is CASSLAWQASDTQYF. The DNA of the CDR3 is TGTGCCAGCAGCTTAGCGTGGCAGGCCTCTGATACGCAGTATTTT. The entire variable domain, with the rest obtained from reference TRBV7-9 and TRBJ2-3, is as follows: DTGVSQNPRHKITKRGQNVTFRCDPISEHNRLYWYRQTLGQGPEFLTYFQNEAQLEKSRLLSDRFSAERPKGSFSTLEIQRTEQGDSAMYLCASSLAWQASDTQYFGPGTRLTVL.

The rearrangement joins TRBV5-5 to TRBJ2-1; D is undetermined. V shed 2 bases and J shed 7 bases, with 10 bases lying between them. The CDR3 has 13 residues. The germline V gene has CDR1 SGHKS and CDR2 YYEKEE (reference sequence). As DNA, the CDR3 is TGTGCCAGCAGCTTAATTCCGCTGAATGAGCAGTTCTTC. Protein product: CASSLIPLNEQFF.

The chain couples TRBV4-2 to TRBJ2-7; 10 nucleotides line up with TRBD1. The CDR3 spans 17 residues. Trimming cost V 3 bases and J 6 bases; bases outside gene matches: 14. Per germline, CDR1 LGHNA and CDR2 YNFKEQ. CDR3 DNA sequence: TGTGCCAGCAGCCACGAAAGGGGACAGGGGAGATTCTTCGAGCAGTACTTC. This gives the protein CASSHERGQGRFFEQYF.

V gene TRBV4-3 combines with J gene TRBJ1-2; the D gene is possibly TRBD1 (5 bases). This CDR3 has 16 amino acids. V dropped 0 bases and J dropped 4 bases, with 15 bases sitting between them. Germline V lookup: CDR1 LGHNA, CDR2 YSLEER. CDR3 DNA sequence: TGCGCCAGCAGCCAAGATCTCCAGGGTTTTTTCTATGGCTACACCTTC. It specifies CASSQDLQGFFYGYTF.

A few counts support this clonotype. The chain recombines TRBV27 with TRBJ2-7, with 8 bases that match TRBD2. Germline trimming cut 5 bases from V and 2 bases from J; bases unmatched to any gene: 5. Germline V CDR1 and CDR2: MNHEY, SMNVEV (reference sequence). The CDR3 sequence is 14 residues long. The CDR3 region is CASSMISGTYEQYF. Here the CDR3 DNA reads TGTGCCAGCAGTATGATTAGCGGGACCTACGAGCAGTACTTC.

This chain joins TRBV9 and TRBJ2-6; D unclear. This CDR3 has 16 amino acids. CDR1 is SGDLS and CDR2 is YYNGEE in the germline V gene. Trimming removed 0 bases at V and 0 bases at J, with 7 bases between. This chain's CDR3 is CASSVEGRSGANVLTF. The CDR3, as DNA: TGTGCCAGCAGCGTAGAAGGCCGCTCTGGGGCCAACGTCCTGACTTTC.

V is TRBV9 and J is TRBJ2-5; D is tentatively TRBD1 or TRBD2 (5 bases each). This CDR3 comprises 14 residues. Between the trimmed V and J ends, which lost 3 bases and 2 bases, there was a span of 11 bases. The germline CDR1 and CDR2 sequences are SGDLS and YYNGEE. The CDR3 loop reads CASSAWDGQETQYF. CDR3 in DNA: TGTGCCAGCAGCGCTTGGGACGGGCAAGAGACCCAGTACTTC.

This chain links TRBV12-3 or TRBV12-4 with TRBJ2-7; 7 bases fit TRBD1. J gave up 2 bases and V 6 bases, and 7 bases lay outside the gene matches. CDR3 size: 14 residues. The CDR3 is CASSNGQATYEQYF. The DNA for the CDR3 is TGTGCCAGCAGCAATGGACAGGCGACCTACGAGCAGTACTTC.

The V gene is TRBV20-1, the J gene TRBJ1-1; D possibly corresponds to TRBD1 (5 bases). Germline V gene lookup returns CDR1 DFQATT and CDR2 SNEGSKA (reference sequence). CDR3 size: 14 residues. Trimming left V 5 bases short and J 0 bases short, with 13 bases between. The CDR3 DNA is TGCAGTGCTCGAATCGGCAGGGTGAACACTGAAGCTTTCTTT. It yields the protein CSARIGRVNTEAFF.

The chain recombines TRBV11-2 with TRBJ2-7; 12 positions agree with TRBD1. Trimming took 6 bases from V and 4 from J; bases not matched to a gene: 4. The CDR3 loop spans 14 amino acids. From germline, CDR1 is SGHAT and CDR2 FQNNGV. Here the CDR3 DNA reads TGTGCCAGCAGAAGGGACAGGGGGCAATACGAGCAGTACTTC. The encoded protein is CASRRDRGQYEQYF.

The genes are TRBV4-1 and TRBJ2-7, with D unclear. The CDR3 consists of 15 residues. V was shortened by 1 base and J by 7 bases, with 17 bases between the two germline ends. CDR1 is MGHRA, CDR2 YSYEKL, per germline. For the CDR3, the DNA is TGCGCCAGCAGCCAAGGACCCCTTTCCTACAATGAGCAGTACTTC. As protein: CASSQGPLSYNEQYF.

This clonotype was picked up a small number of times. The gene calls are TRBV28 and TRBJ2-7; maybe TRBD1 (5 bases). Germline V CDR1 and CDR2: MDHEN, SYDVKM. V lost 3 bases, J lost 6 bases, and 9 bases lay in between. CDR3 length: 12 amino acids. CDR3 region: CASSLVGREQYF. The CDR3 region has the DNA TGTGCCAGCAGTTTGGTGGGGCGCGAGCAGTACTTC. Using reference TRBV28 and TRBJ2-7 for the parts outside the CDR3, the full variable domain is DVKVTQSSRYLVKRTGEKVFLECVQDMDHENMFWYRQDPGLGLRLIYFSYDVKMKEKGDIPEGYSVSREKKERFSLILESASTNQTSMYLCASSLVGREQYFGPGTRLTVT.

V is TRBV5-5 and J is TRBJ2-7; a weak D match, TRBD1 (5 bases). Looked up from germline, CDR1 is SGHKS and CDR2 is YYEKEE (reference sequence). V was cut by 3 bases and J by 2 bases, with 18 bases left in between. CDR3 length: 16 residues. The CDR3 loop is CASSSTIDSYTYEQYF. The CDR3 DNA sequence: TGTGCCAGCAGCTCCACCATCGACAGCTATACCTACGAGCAGTACTTC.

V is TRBV4-3 and J is TRBJ1-2; D not certain. Germline CDR1 reads LGHNA; CDR2 reads YSLEER. Deletions cut 0 bases from V and 7 bases from J, with 9 bases between. The length of the CDR3 is 13 residues. CDR3 in amino acids: CASSQEPPRGYTF. As DNA, the CDR3 is TGCGCCAGCAGCCAAGAACCCCCCCGTGGCTACACCTTC.

The chain combines TRBV12-3 or TRBV12-4 with TRBJ2-5; D gene uncertain. The ends were cut back, 4 bases at V and 5 bases at J, with 17 bases in the middle. The length of the CDR3 is 15 residues. CDR3 amino acids: CASSSRFLGQETQYF. The CDR3 coding sequence is TGTGCCAGCAGTTCCAGATTCCTAGGGCAGGAGACCCAGTACTTC.

This clonotype was seen a few times. This chain links TRBV12-3 or TRBV12-4 with TRBJ1-2; TRBD1 is a possible D gene (5 bases). The CDR3 is 15 amino acids. V was shortened by 3 bases and J by 3 bases, with 14 bases between the two germline ends. The CDR3 nucleotides read TGTGCCAGCAGTTTTACCCGGGGGGGATACTATGGCTACACCTTC. It yields the protein CASSFTRGGYYGYTF.

The chain employs TRBV12-3 or TRBV12-4 and TRBJ2-2; the D gene is possibly TRBD1 (5 bases). Deletions cut 2 bases from V and 7 bases from J, with 11 bases between. There are 14 residues in the CDR3. This chain's CDR3 is CASSLRRANGELFF. The CDR3 nucleotides are TGTGCCAGCAGTTTACGCAGGGCGAACGGGGAGCTGTTTTTT.

The rearrangement uses TRBV12-1 and TRBJ1-5; the D call of TRBD1 is as the table states it, not checked on the DNA. TRBV12-1 is described as a pseudogene. CDR3 length equals 18 residues. The CDR3 spells CASPPPSSDRGREQPQHF. In DNA, the CDR3 is TGTGCCAGCCCTCCTCCTAGTAGTGACAGGGGGCGCGAACAGCCCCAGCATTTT.

The chain joins TRBV20-1 to TRBJ2-5; D not resolved. The V gene lost 5 bases and the J gene lost 5 bases, with 15 bases spanning the gap. Looked up from germline, CDR1 is DFQATT and CDR2 is SNEGSKA (reference sequence). The CDR3 extends over 13 amino acids. CDR3: CSAPVLIGETQYF. CDR3 DNA sequence: TGCAGTGCTCCGGTTCTAATAGGGGAGACCCAGTACTTC.